The clone carrying this T cell receptor (beta chain) was seen many times. The antigen remains unidentified. The CDR3 is 18 amino acids. Trimming cost V 2 bases and J 0 bases; bases outside gene matches: 8. Germline V gene data show CDR1 as SGHTA and CDR2 as FQGNSA. This sample was included in a study of T cell repertoires in cytomegalovirus infection. Study as a whole: Public TCR beta signatures indicated both CMV infection and matching HLA type.

TCRdb re-derived calls from the reads in MiXCR, one entry per CDR3 protein. Of approximately 500,000 distinct CDR3 sequences listed, approximately 17% are singletons. General study points: There were carriers of CMV plus the relevant HLA, and cumulative public TCR beta family frequency identified them. In two of eight donors, the top clonotype was HLA-C-restricted CMV-specific.

This receptor was obtained from a human donor in good health (CMV status not recorded). Some clones in this sample may be carry-over from other donors' samples. This rearrangement joins TRBV7-2 to TRBJ2-7, with 12 nucleotides matching TRBD2. The material sequenced was CD8+ T cells from PBMCs. CDR3: CASSLLAGGFSSSYEQYF. The CDR3, as DNA: TGTGCCAGCAGCTTACTAGCGGGAGGGTTTTCGAGCTCCTACGAGCAGTACTTC.